These T cell receptor beta chains were read from a single sample in a study of T cells after yellow fever vaccination. TCRdb recomputed calls from the 5' RACE reads with MiXCR, one row per CDR3 protein. The repertoire consists of 310,000 or so distinct CDR3 sequences, with around 7% occurring once and the leading ten covering 18%. The sequenced sample was PBMCs, obtained roughly 46 days after the first yellow fever vaccination. The receptors come from a man aged 18 to 30 who received the YFV17D yellow fever vaccine. Each CDR3 is given with its conserved first and last residue. Fields, in order: V gene, clone size, J gene, D gene, CDR3 DNA, CDR3 protein. A D gene is named only where the DNA matches it firmly. Clone size is given for some rows only: seen once, a few or many times, or a class if the clone is expanded.

TRBV19	-	TRBJ2-7	-	TGTGCCAGTAGACTGGGGGGTTCCTACGAGCAGTACTTC	CASRLGGSYEQYF
TRBV4-3	-	TRBJ2-4	-	TGCGCCAGCAGCCGGAATCCCACGGGGAATAGTCGGAGCATTCAGTACTTC	CASSRNPTGNSRSIQYF
TRBV7-2	-	TRBJ1-2	-	TGTGCCAGCAGCCCCCGGGGGCCGGCTAACTATGGCTACACCTTC	CASSPRGPANYGYTF
TRBV2	few	TRBJ2-3	TRBD2	TGTGCCAGCAGGGTAGCGGGGGGGACGCAGTATTTT	CASRVAGGTQYF
TRBV5-6	-	TRBJ1-2	TRBD1	TGTGCCAGCAGTTTCGGGGACAGGGGGAATTTGGGCCATGGCTACACCTTC	CASSFGDRGNLGHGYTF
TRBV20-1	few	TRBJ2-1	TRBD2	TGCAGTGCTCCCACTAGCGGGGGCTACTACAATGAGCAGTTCTTC	CSAPTSGGYYNEQFF
TRBV11-2	-	TRBJ2-1	TRBD2	TGTGCCAGCAGTCGAATAGCGGGGGAGTACAATGAGCAGTTCTTC	CASSRIAGEYNEQFF
TRBV7-6	few	TRBJ2-1	-	TGTGCCAGCAGCCTGGCCCCAGGGGTCCTCAATGAGCAGTTCTTC	CASSLAPGVLNEQFF
TRBV2	-	TRBJ2-1	TRBD2	TGTGCCAGCCGAACTAGCGGGATTAACAATGAGCAGTTCTTC	CASRTSGINNEQFF
TRBV7-8	many	TRBJ2-2	-	TGTGCCAGCAGGAGAGAAGGGGGTTTTACTTTCGGGGAGCTGTTTTTT	CASRREGGFTFGELFF
TRBV30	few	TRBJ1-3	-	TGTGCCTCCCGGGACATCGCCTTTATGCCTGGAAACACCATATATTTT	CASRDIAFMPGNTIYF
TRBV12-3/TRBV12-4	-	TRBJ1-5	-	TGTGCCAGCACCCCGGGGCCAAGGAATCAGCCCCAGCATTTT	CASTPGPRNQPQHF
TRBV7-3	few	TRBJ2-5	-	TGTGCCAGCAGCCCCACTTCGGGTCTAGAGGGGGGGCAAGAGACCCAGTACTTC	CASSPTSGLEGGQETQYF
TRBV9	few	TRBJ2-2	-	TGTGCCAGCAGCGAGGACCCGGACACCGGGGAGCTGTTTTTT	CASSEDPDTGELFF
TRBV15	many	TRBJ1-5	-	TGTGCCACCAGCAGAGATGTGGCAGGACCAAGCAATCAGCCCCAGCATTTT	CATSRDVAGPSNQPQHF